The 26 T cell receptor beta chains listed next were all sequenced from one sample in a study of blood T cell repertoires in COVID-19. Generated by immunoSEQ multiplex PCR, the TCRdb table keeps only in-frame clones and is missing some. This sample has approximately 150,000 clones; around 84% occur once, and the top ten carry roughly 4.9%. The material sequenced was peripheral blood. These receptors all stem from a human donor in a cohort sampled during active COVID-19.

The chain joins TRBV29-1 to TRBJ2-1; the D gene is possibly TRBD2 (7 bases). V lost 6 bases, J lost 7 bases, and 19 bases lay in between. Germline CDR1 is SQVTM and CDR2 is ANQGSEA. The CDR3 is 14 amino acids. The DNA for the CDR3 is TGCAGCGTCTTTGGTGGGGGGGCGGTAAATGAGCAGTTCTTC. Its protein is CSVFGGGAVNEQFF.

The rearrangement uses TRBV18 and TRBJ2-4; possibly TRBD2 for D (6 bases). The CDR3 has 13 residues. Germline V gives CDR1 KGHSH, CDR2 LQKENI. Trimming shortened V by 3 bases and J by 15 bases, and 18 bases separated the two germline ends. Here the CDR3 reads CASSPEGTSKRYF. CDR3 in DNA: TGTGCCAGCTCACCTGAGGGGACTTCCAAGAGGTACTTC.

This clone was seen just once. CDR3: CASSANKGDDSNTEAFF. CDR3 coding DNA: TGTGCCAGCAGCGCCAACAAGGGGGATGATTCGAACACTGAAGCTTTCTTT. The chain couples TRBV9 to TRBJ1-1, with a weak D call TRBD1 (6 bases). V lost 3 bases and J lost 1, with 19 bases in between. Germline loops: CDR1 SGDLS, CDR2 YYNGEE. CDR3 length: 17 amino acids.

The chain recombines TRBV12-3 or TRBV12-4 with TRBJ2-5; D gene unclear. Trimming stripped 3 bases from V and 4 bases from J, with 9 bases between. The CDR3 has 13 amino acids. CDR3 coding DNA: TGTGCCAGCAGTTTGGGTGAGGCAGAGACCCAGTACTTC. It yields the protein CASSLGEAETQYF.

In its sample, this clone was seen a few times. The V call is TRBV7-9, the J call TRBJ2-7, with 7 positions matching TRBD1. Germline V gene lookup returns CDR1 SEHNR and CDR2 FQNEAQ (reference sequence). Germline trimming cut 6 bases from V and 2 bases from J; bases unmatched to any gene: 7. CDR3 length: 14 amino acids. Here the CDR3 reads CASSRAGGPYEQYV. For the CDR3, the DNA is TGTGCCAGCAGTAGGGCAGGGGGACCCTACGAGCAGTACGTC.

The chain is built from TRBV3-1 (or the pseudogene TRBV3-2) and TRBJ1-1; D is unclear. The CDR3 contains 12 residues. Germline values: CDR1 LGHDT, CDR2 YNNKEL (reference sequence). Trimming shortened V by 3 bases and J by 4 bases, and 6 bases separated the two germline ends. The CDR3 DNA reads as TGTGCCAGCAGCCAGCTAAGCACTGAAGCTTTCTTT. This encodes CASSQLSTEAFF.

J is TRBJ2-7 and V is TRBV30; D may be TRBD1 (5 bases). Germline CDR1 is GTSNPN and CDR2 is SVGIG (reference sequence). Between the trimmed V and J ends, which lost 3 bases and 3 bases, there was a span of 12 bases. The CDR3 spans 13 residues. The CDR3 nucleotides are TGTGCCTGGAGCAGGCAGGGTGACTACGAGCAGTACTTC. This translates into CAWSRQGDYEQYF.

This sequence joins TRBV5-6 and TRBJ2-6; the D is unclear. This CDR3 spans 14 amino acids. V was pared by 5 bases and J by 0 bases, with 6 bases between. In germline, CDR1 is SGHDT, CDR2 YYEEEE. The CDR3 DNA follows: TGTGCCAGCAGTATAGTCTCTGGGGCCAACGTCCTGACTTTC. Protein sequence: CASSIVSGANVLTF.

The chain has TRBV5-1 and TRBJ1-6; 12 bases map to TRBD1. The V and J ends lost 0 bases and 8 bases, in that order; junction bases with no gene match: 3. CDR1 and CDR2 (germline): SGHRS, YFSETQ. This CDR3 is built from 16 residues. The CDR3 is CASSLGGQGADSPLHF. CDR3 nucleotides: TGCGCCAGCAGCTTGGGGGGACAGGGGGCGGATTCACCCCTCCACTTT.

This clone was recorded once. The rearrangement joins TRBV11-2 to TRBJ2-2, with unresolved D. Germline values: CDR1 SGHAT, CDR2 FQNNGV. Trimming cost V 4 bases and J 0 bases, with 12 bases left between them. This CDR3 has 16 amino acids. For the CDR3, the DNA is TGTGCCAGCAGCTCCCAAATGGGCGCGAACACCGGGGAGCTGTTTTTT. It yields the protein CASSSQMGANTGELFF.

The chain links TRBV25-1 to TRBJ1-1, with a weak D call TRBD1 (6 bases). The germline CDR1 and CDR2 sequences are MGHDK and SYGVNS. V was cut by 2 bases and J by 5 bases, with 12 bases left in between. There are 14 residues in the CDR3. The CDR3 DNA reads TGTGCCAGCAGTGAAGTCTCCAGGGGAACTGAAGCTTTCTTT. Residues: CASSEVSRGTEAFF. Drawing the rest from reference TRBV25-1 and TRBJ1-1, the complete variable domain is EADIYQTPRYLVIGTGKKITLECSQTMGHDKMYWYQQDPGMELHLIHYSYGVNSTEKGDLSSESTVSRIRTEHFPLTLESARPSHTSQYLCASSEVSRGTEAFFGQGTRLTVV.

This clone was detected only a few times. The V and J genes are TRBV7-3 and TRBJ2-2; D call uncertain. This CDR3 contains 14 residues. Germline loops: CDR1 SGHTA, CDR2 FQGTGA. Trimming shortened V by 1 base and J by 3 bases, and 6 bases separated the two germline ends. CDR3 in DNA: TGTGCCAGCAGCTTAAAGCTGTACACCGGGGAGCTGTTTTTT. Its translation is CASSLKLYTGELFF.

The chain links TRBV19 to TRBJ2-1; D possibly corresponds to TRBD2 (7 bases). This CDR3 region has 15 residues. Germline lookup yields CDR1 LNHDA and CDR2 SQIVND (reference sequence). V was trimmed by 7 bases and J by 8 bases, leaving 21 bases between them. The CDR3 here is CASTTWVGGQDEQFF. CDR3 DNA: TGTGCCAGTACCACCTGGGTCGGGGGGCAGGATGAGCAGTTCTTC.

The chain carries TRBV18 and TRBJ1-4, with 10 nucleotides matching TRBD1. CDR1 KGHSH and CDR2 LQKENI come from the germline V gene. V was clipped by 4 bases and J by 6 bases; unmatched bases: 11. The CDR3 length is 17 residues. The CDR3 nucleotides read TGTGCCAGCTCACAAGGAATCCCGGGACAGGGGTATGAAAAACTGTTTTTT. This sequence encodes CASSQGIPGQGYEKLFF.

The V and J genes are TRBV12-3 or TRBV12-4 and TRBJ2-4, with D unclear. This CDR3 spans 13 amino acids. V lost 10 bases and J 0 bases, leaving 10 bases between the germline ends. CDR3 protein: CANKRLAKNIQYF. CDR3 bases: TGTGCCAACAAAAGACTAGCCAAAAACATTCAGTACTTC.

This clone was detected only a few times. The V call is TRBV9, the J call TRBJ2-5, with 9 nucleotides matching TRBD1. The CDR3 extends over 15 amino acids. Germline V gene data show CDR1 as SGDLS and CDR2 as YYNGEE. Unmatched junction bases numbered 5, after V lost 0 bases and J lost 5 bases. CDR3 sequence reads: CASSVAGQGRETQYF. The CDR3 DNA is TGTGCCAGCAGCGTAGCGGGACAGGGACGGGAGACCCAGTACTTC.

This clone was picked up one time. This sequence joins TRBV7-8 and TRBJ2-1; D gene uncertain. Looked up from germline, CDR1 is SGHVS and CDR2 is FQNEAQ. V lost 5 bases and J 8 bases, leaving 7 bases between the germline ends. This CDR3 is 11 amino acids long. Here the CDR3 reads CASSHSHEQFF. Written as DNA, the CDR3 is TGTGCCAGCAGCCATAGTCATGAGCAGTTCTTC. Full variable domain (remainder filled in from reference TRBV7-8 and TRBJ2-1): GAGVSQSPRYKVAKRGQDVALRCDPISGHVSLFWYQQALGQGPEFLTYFQNEAQLDKSGLPSDRFFAERPEGSVSTLKIQRTQQEDSAVYLCASSHSHEQFFGPGTRLTVL.

The J gene is TRBJ1-5, the V gene TRBV21-1; the listed D gene, TRBD1, was not tested against the DNA. TRBV21-1 is described as a pseudogene. This CDR3 region has 15 residues. As DNA, the CDR3 is TGTGCCAGCAGCAAAAGGGGGCAGGGAGCGCAGCCCCAGCATTTT. Translation: CASSKRGQGAQPQHF.

The rearrangement links TRBV7-8 to TRBJ1-3; 7 nucleotides align to TRBD1. The CDR3 consists of 20 residues. Per germline, CDR1 SGHVS and CDR2 FQNEAQ. V shed 5 bases, J shed 0 bases, and the junction held 19 bases outside the gene matches. The CDR3 DNA reads as TGTGCCAGCAGCCGAAGAGGGACGGGACAGACGGAAAACTCTGGAAACACCATATATTTT. Its protein is CASSRRGTGQTENSGNTIYF.

This chain connects TRBV2 to TRBJ2-3; D is unresolved. V lost 11 bases to trimming and J lost 3 bases, with 9 bases between them. This CDR3 is 11 amino acids long. The V gene's germline CDR1 is SNHLY and CDR2 FYNNEI. The CDR3 loop is CASLSTDTQYF. The CDR3 nucleotides read TGTGCCTCGCTAAGTACAGATACGCAGTATTTT. The entire variable domain, with the rest obtained from reference TRBV2 and TRBJ2-3, is as follows: EPEVTQTPSHQVTQMGQEVILRCVPISNHLYFYWYRQILGQKVEFLVSFYNNEISEKSEIFDDQFSVERPDGSNFTLKIRSTKLEDSAMYFCASLSTDTQYFGPGTRLTVL.

The V call is TRBV7-6, the J call TRBJ2-3, with 7 bases that match TRBD1. Germline assignment: CDR1 SGHVS and CDR2 FNYEAQ. CDR3 length equals 16 residues. The ends lost 1 base at V and 2 bases at J; junction bases unmatched: 6. CDR3 region: CASSLGMDRYTDTQYF. The CDR3 DNA reads TGTGCCAGCAGCTTAGGGATGGACAGGTACACAGATACGCAGTATTTT.

The J gene is TRBJ2-1, the V gene TRBV9; 7 positions match TRBD2. Germline V lookup: CDR1 SGDLS, CDR2 YYNGEE. V lost 3 bases to trimming and J lost 6 bases; unmatched junction nucleotides: 12. CDR3 size: 16 residues. CDR3 coding DNA: TGTGCCAGCAGCGCCGCCCGGCGGGAGTTGGGCAATGAGCAGTTCTTC. Translation gives CASSAARRELGNEQFF.

The chain is built from TRBV10-3 and TRBJ2-7; 8 nucleotides match TRBD1. CDR1 ENHRY and CDR2 SYGVKD come from the germline V gene. The CDR3 consists of 14 residues. J was trimmed by 0 bases and V by 4 bases; bases with no gene match: 2. CDR3 protein: CAISGQGSSYEQYF. Written as DNA, the CDR3 is TGTGCCATCAGTGGACAGGGGTCCTCCTACGAGCAGTACTTC.

The chain is built from TRBV10-1 and TRBJ2-2; 8 bases are a match to TRBD1. The length of the CDR3 is 17 residues. The V and J ends lost 2 bases and 2 bases, in that order; junction bases with no gene match: 7. The germline V gene encodes CDR1 WNHNN and CDR2 SYGVQD (reference sequence). The CDR3 spells CASSEMTGAFNTGELFF. The CDR3 DNA is TGCGCCAGCAGTGAGATGACAGGGGCGTTCAACACCGGGGAGCTGTTTTTT.

The rearrangement joins TRBV28 to TRBJ2-7; maybe TRBD2 (6 bases). This CDR3 comprises 14 residues. V shed 6 bases and J shed 2 bases, with 14 bases lying between them. The germline gives CDR1 MDHEN, CDR2 SYDVKM. CDR3 protein: CASRAPGETYEQYF. The CDR3 bases are TGTGCCAGCAGAGCCCCGGGGGAAACCTACGAGCAGTACTTC.

The rearrangement joins TRBV6-5 to TRBJ1-2, with D perhaps TRBD1 (6 bases). In germline, CDR1 is MNHEY, CDR2 SVGAGI. Deletions cut 5 bases from V and 3 bases from J, with 10 bases between. The CDR3 totals 13 residues. The CDR3 DNA reads TGTGCCAGCAGTCCCAAGGGGGACTATGGCTACACCTTC. It encodes CASSPKGDYGYTF.